These T cell receptor beta chains were read from a single sample in a study of cytomegalovirus exposure and HLA in healthy donors. Generated by immunoSEQ multiplex PCR, the TCRdb table keeps only in-frame clones and is missing some. The profile covers some 120,000 clones, with roughly 62% appearing a single time and 1.5% to 2% taken by the ten largest. The sequenced sample consisted of PBMCs. These receptors all come from a man aged 30 to 39 in good health and CMV-seropositive. The CDR3 runs from the conserved cysteine through the conserved F or W. Fields, in order: clone size, V gene, J gene, D gene, CDR3 DNA, CDR3 protein. A D gene is named only where the DNA matches it firmly. Clone size, where shown, is once, few, many, or a class for clones that have expanded.

once,TRBV15,TRBJ1-6,.,TGTGCCACCAGCAGAGATCTAGGGGGTTCACCCCTCCACTTT,CATSRDLGGSPLHF
.,TRBV9,TRBJ2-1,TRBD2,TGTGCCAGCAGCGTACAAGGACTAGCGGGAGTGTATGAGCAGTTCTTC,CASSVQGLAGVYEQFF
.,TRBV6-1,TRBJ1-2,.,TGTGCCAGCAGTGAATGGGGGACTCGAGGCTACACCTTC,CASSEWGTRGYTF
.,TRBV2,TRBJ2-1,TRBD2,TGTGCCAGCAGTCCGGGGACTAGCGGGTGGTATGAGCAGTTCTTC,CASSPGTSGWYEQFF
.,TRBV7-9,TRBJ1-2,TRBD1,TGTTCCAGCAGCTTAGAGACAGGGATTTATGGCTACACCTTC,CSSSLETGIYGYTF
.,TRBV4-3,TRBJ2-3,.,TGCGCCAGCAGCCAAGATCTCCTCACAGATACGCAGTATTTT,CASSQDLLTDTQYF
.,TRBV7-9,TRBJ2-7,.,TGTGCCAGCAGGGGTCCGAGGGAGCAGTACTTC,CASRGPREQYF
.,TRBV6-5,TRBJ2-7,TRBD1,TGTGCCAGCAGTTATCTGGGGACAGGGAGGATGGTTCGGCAGTACTTC,CASSYLGTGRMVRQYF
.,TRBV7-9,TRBJ2-7,TRBD1,TGTTCCAGCAGCCCAATTCGGACAGGGGAAGGACTCCTGGCTGGGGAGCAGTACTTC,CSSSPIRTGEGLLAGEQYF
.,TRBV5-1,TRBJ2-2,TRBD2,TGCGCCAGCAGCGGTAGCGGGCCGAACACCGGGGAGCTGTTTTTT,CASSGSGPNTGELFF
once,TRBV18,TRBJ2-3,TRBD1,TGTGCCAGCTCACCAACAGGGGGGATTACAGATACGCAGTATTTT,CASSPTGGITDTQYF
.,TRBV27,TRBJ2-7,TRBD1,TGTGCCAGCAGTTTCTTATTAGAGGGGGCGCCCTACGAGCAGTACTTC,CASSFLLEGAPYEQYF
.,TRBV29-1,TRBJ2-1,.,TGCAGCGTTGAAGGCTCCGGGACTCTGCGTGAGCAGTTCTTC,CSVEGSGTLREQFF
.,TRBV7-2,TRBJ1-5,.,TGTGCCAGCAGCCCATTTTCTCAGCCCCAGCATTTT,CASSPFSQPQHF
once,TRBV5-6,TRBJ1-1,.,TGTGCCAGCAGCTTGTTAGAGTCGGTGTTTCCTCAAAACACTGAAGCTTTCTTT,CASSLLESVFPQNTEAFF
.,TRBV5-5,TRBJ2-3,TRBD2,TGTGCCAGCAGCGCCGGGACTAGACTCACAGATACGCAGTATTTT,CASSAGTRLTDTQYF
.,TRBV7-9,TRBJ2-5,TRBD2,TGTGCCAGCAGAGCGGGGACGTATCAAGAGACCCAGTACTTC,CASRAGTYQETQYF
.,TRBV5-4,TRBJ1-3,TRBD1,TGTGCCAGCAGCACATCCGGGACAGCCAAAAACACCATATATTTT,CASSTSGTAKNTIYF
.,TRBV2,TRBJ1-5,.,TGTGCCAGCACGGGGTACACAGAGGCGCAGCCCCAGCATTTT,CASTGYTEAQPQHF
.,TRBV7-3,TRBJ2-1,TRBD2,TGTGCCAGCAGCGCGGGACTAGCGGGAAACAATGAGCAGTTCTTC,CASSAGLAGNNEQFF
.,TRBV6-1,TRBJ1-1,TRBD1,TGTGCCAGCATGGGACAGGGATCGATCACTGAAGCTTTCTTT,CASMGQGSITEAFF
.,TRBV5-1,TRBJ2-2,TRBD2,TGCGCCAGCAGCTTGGTCGGCGGGAGGGCCGACGGGGAGCTGTTTTTT,CASSLVGGRADGELFF